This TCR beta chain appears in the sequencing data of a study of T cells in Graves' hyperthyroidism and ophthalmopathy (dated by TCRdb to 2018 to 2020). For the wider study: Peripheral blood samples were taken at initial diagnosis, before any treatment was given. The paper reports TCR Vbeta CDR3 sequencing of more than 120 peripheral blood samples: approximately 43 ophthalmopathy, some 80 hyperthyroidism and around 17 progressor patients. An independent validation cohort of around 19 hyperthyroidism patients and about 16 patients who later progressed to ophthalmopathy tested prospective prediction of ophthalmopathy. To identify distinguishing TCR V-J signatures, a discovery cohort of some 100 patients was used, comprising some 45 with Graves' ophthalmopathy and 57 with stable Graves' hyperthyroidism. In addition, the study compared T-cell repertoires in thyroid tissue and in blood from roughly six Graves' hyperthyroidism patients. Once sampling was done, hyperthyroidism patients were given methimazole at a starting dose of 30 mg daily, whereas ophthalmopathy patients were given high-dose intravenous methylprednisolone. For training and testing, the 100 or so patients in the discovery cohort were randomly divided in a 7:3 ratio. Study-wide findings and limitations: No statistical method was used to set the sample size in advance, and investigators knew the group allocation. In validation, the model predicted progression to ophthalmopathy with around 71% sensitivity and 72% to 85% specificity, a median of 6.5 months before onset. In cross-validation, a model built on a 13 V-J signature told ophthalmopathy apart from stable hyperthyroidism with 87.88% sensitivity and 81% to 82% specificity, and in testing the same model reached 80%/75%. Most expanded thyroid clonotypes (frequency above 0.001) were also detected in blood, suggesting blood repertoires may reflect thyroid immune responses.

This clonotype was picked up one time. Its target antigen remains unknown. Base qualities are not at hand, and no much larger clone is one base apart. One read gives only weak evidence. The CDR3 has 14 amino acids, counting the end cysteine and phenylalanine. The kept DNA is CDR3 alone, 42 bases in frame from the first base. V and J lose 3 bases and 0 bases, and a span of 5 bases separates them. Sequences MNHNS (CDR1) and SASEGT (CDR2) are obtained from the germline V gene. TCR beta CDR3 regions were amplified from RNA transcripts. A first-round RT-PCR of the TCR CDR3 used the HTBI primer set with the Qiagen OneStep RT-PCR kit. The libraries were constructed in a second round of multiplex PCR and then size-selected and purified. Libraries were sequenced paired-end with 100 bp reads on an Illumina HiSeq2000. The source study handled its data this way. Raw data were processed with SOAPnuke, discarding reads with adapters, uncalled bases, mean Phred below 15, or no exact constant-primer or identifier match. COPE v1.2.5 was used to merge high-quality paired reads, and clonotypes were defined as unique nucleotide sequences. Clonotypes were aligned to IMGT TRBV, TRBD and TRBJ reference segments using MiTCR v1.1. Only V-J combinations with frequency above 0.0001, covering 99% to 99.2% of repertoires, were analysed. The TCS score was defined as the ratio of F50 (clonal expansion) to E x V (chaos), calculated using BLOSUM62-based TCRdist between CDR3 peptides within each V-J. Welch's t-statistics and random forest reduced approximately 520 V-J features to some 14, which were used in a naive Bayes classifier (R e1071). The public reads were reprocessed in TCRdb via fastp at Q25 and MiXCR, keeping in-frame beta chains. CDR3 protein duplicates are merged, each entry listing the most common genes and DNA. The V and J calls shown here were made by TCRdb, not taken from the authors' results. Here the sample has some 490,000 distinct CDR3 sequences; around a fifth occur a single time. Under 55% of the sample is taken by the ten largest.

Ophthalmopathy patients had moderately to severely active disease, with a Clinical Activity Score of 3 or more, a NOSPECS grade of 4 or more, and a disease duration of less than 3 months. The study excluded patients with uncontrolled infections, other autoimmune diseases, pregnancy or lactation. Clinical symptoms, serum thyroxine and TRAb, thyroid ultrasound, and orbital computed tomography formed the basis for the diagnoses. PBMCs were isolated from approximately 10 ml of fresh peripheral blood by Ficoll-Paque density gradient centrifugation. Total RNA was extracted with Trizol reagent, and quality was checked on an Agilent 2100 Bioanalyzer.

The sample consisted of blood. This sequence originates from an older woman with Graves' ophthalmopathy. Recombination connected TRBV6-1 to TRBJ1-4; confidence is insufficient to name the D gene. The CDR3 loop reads CASSDSPTNEKLFF. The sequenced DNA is TGTGCCAGCAGTGACAGCCCAACTAATGAAAAACTGTTTTTT.